This TCR beta chain was found in a study of CD8 T cells in Susac syndrome. Reverse transcription used about 0.5 to 1 ug RNA and random hexamers. One entry per CDR3 protein results from TCRdb running MiXCR on the immunoSEQ multiplex PCR reads. The sample lists 70,000 to 75,000 distinct CDR3 sequences; around 93% were seen once. The CDR3 has 13 residues. The germline CDR1 and CDR2 sequences are SNHLY and FYNNEI. The V gene end was trimmed by 10 bases and the J gene end by 5 bases; junction bases not matched to a gene: 10. Sequencing was performed on CD4+ T cells from PBMCs. V is TRBV2 and J is TRBJ1-2, with 7 bases matching TRBD1. The TCR sequence derives from a human donor with Susac syndrome. The CDR3 nucleotides are TGTGCCACCCCTCGGGACAGTTATTATGGCTACACCTTC. This gives the protein CATPRDSYYGYTF.